The clone carrying this TCR beta chain was seen a handful of times. Its cognate antigen is unknown. TCRdb independently ran MiXCR on the RT-PCR reads; one entry per CDR3 protein. The sample has around 540,000 distinct CDR3 sequences; about 10% are singletons. This sample is drawn from a study of response to subunit inactivated influenza vaccine. The study's findings and limits: Every seasonal influenza vaccination brings in few new T cells, the authors suggested.

CDR3 size: 13 residues. Per the germline V gene, CDR1 is SGHDT and CDR2 is YYEEEE. V lost 1 base and J 5 bases, leaving 8 bases between the germline ends. The chain has TRBV5-6 and TRBJ2-3; D may be TRBD1 (6 bases). This sample comprised PBMCs from blood, obtained on the day of vaccination. This clonotype was obtained from a man aged 50 to 60 who received an inactivated influenza vaccine. The CDR3: CASSLKGVDTQYF. In nucleotides, the CDR3 is TGTGCCAGCAGCTTGAAGGGGGTAGATACGCAGTATTTT. The full variable domain, its missing parts supplied by reference TRBV5-6 and TRBJ2-3, is DAGVTQSPTHLIKTRGQQVTLRCSPKSGHDTVSWYQQALGQGPQFIFQYYEEEERQRGNFPDRFSGHQFPNYSSELNVNALLLGDSALYLCASSLKGVDTQYFGPGTRLTVL.